This T cell receptor beta chain was captured by sequencing in a study of identical twins. Findings and limits, study-wide: Within beta out-of-frame sequences, the excess sharing observed between twins was weaker. Possibly, invariant MAIT and iNKT cells partly confounded zero-insertion analyses.

Germline V lookup: CDR1 SEHNR, CDR2 FQNEAQ (reference sequence). V was pared by 4 bases and J by 4 bases, with 13 bases of the junction left unmatched. CDR3 size: 17 residues. After template switching added a universal primer site, the resulting cDNA carried unique molecular identifiers. TCRdb ran MiXCR on the 5' RACE reads and lists one entry per CDR3 protein. Found here are under 300,000 distinct CDR3 sequences, over 12% of them singletons; the top ten hold 7% to 9%. This clonotype has a handful of counts. The antigen is undetermined. The TCR was taken from a woman younger than 30 in good health. Material for sequencing was memory (CD45RO+) T cells sorted from blood. The rearrangement links TRBV7-9 to TRBJ1-2; 9 bases agree with TRBD1. The DNA for the CDR3 is TGTGCCAGCAGCTCATCTACCGGGACAGGGTACACCTATGGCTACACCTTC. This sequence encodes CASSSSTGTGYTYGYTF.